The table lists the clone carrying this TCR beta chain with a few counts. Its antigen is unknown. This record belongs to a study of CD8 T cells in ankylosing spondylitis. By quantitative 5'-RACE with molecular barcodes, the TCR beta libraries were made. TCRdb re-called the 5' RACE reads with MiXCR, one entry per CDR3 protein. The table lists roughly 700,000 distinct CDR3 sequences, 15% to 20% of them singletons. Findings of the study overall: Seemingly characteristic of ankylosing spondylitis blood was a TCR beta motif consisting of about 8 highly homologous variants. A subset of motif variants has previously been described in the synovial fluid and blood of reactive arthritis. Significant enrichment of disease-linked clones was reported in matched ankylosing spondylitis synovial fluid. As for the disease-linked clones, they showed a CD8+ phenotype and occurred at relatively low frequencies in peripheral blood.

Germline lookup yields CDR1 MNHEY and CDR2 SMNVEV (reference sequence). Trimming pared 8 bases from V and 8 bases from J, leaving 16 bases between. The CDR3 sequence is 13 residues long. The clonotype comes from a male donor with ankylosing spondylitis. Sequencing was done on a sample of blood, either unsorted or a sorted T cell fraction (not recorded which). V is TRBV27 and J is TRBJ2-1; D is tentatively TRBD1 or TRBD2 (5 bases each). CDR3 region: CASEVREGHEQFF. The CDR3 DNA reads TGTGCCAGCGAGGTCCGCGAGGGACATGAGCAGTTCTTC.